The 7 T cell receptor beta chains listed next were all sequenced from one sample in a study of blood T cells in healthy people across ages. The use of a sample-barcoded 5' primer and a J-beta primer mix characterized a second PCR of roughly 6 to 12 cycles. TCRdb re-analysed the 5' RACE reads in MiXCR, keeping a single row per CDR3 protein. Here the sample spans approximately 1.5 million distinct CDR3 sequences, 34% being singletons. The sequenced material came from blood. The receptors stem from a woman aged 25 to 39 in good health.

This clonotype was counted many times. V gene TRBV20-1 combines with J gene TRBJ2-7; a weak D match, TRBD1 (6 bases). Germline-derived CDR1 and CDR2 are DFQATT and SNEGSKA (reference sequence). Trimming removed 3 bases from V and 2 bases from J, with 11 bases in between. This CDR3 has 13 residues. The CDR3 region has the DNA TGCAGTGCTAGTCCCCAGGGGCCCTACGAGCAGTACTTC. It specifies CSASPQGPYEQYF.

The chain links TRBV27 to TRBJ2-2; 10 bases agree with TRBD1. Losses at the gene ends were 9 bases for V and 4 bases for J; bases not matched to a gene: 8. CDR3 size: 15 residues. The germline V gene encodes CDR1 MNHEY and CDR2 SMNVEV (reference sequence). The CDR3 here is CASRRGDRGTGELFF. DNA of the CDR3: TGTGCCAGTCGGAGGGGGGACAGGGGCACCGGGGAGCTGTTTTTT.

This chain uses TRBV30 with TRBJ2-3, with TRBD2 matching 7 bases. V was clipped by 2 bases and J by 2 bases; unmatched bases: 7. CDR1 and CDR2 (germline): GTSNPN, SVGIG (reference sequence). The CDR3 sequence is 15 residues long. The CDR3: CAWSLSAGDTDTQYF. Here the CDR3 DNA reads TGTGCCTGGAGTCTGTCGGCGGGGGACACAGATACGCAGTATTTT.

The rearrangement joins TRBV20-1 to TRBJ2-7, with a possible D match to TRBD1 (6 bases). The ends were cut back, 2 bases at V and 3 bases at J, with 11 bases in the middle. The germline V gene encodes CDR1 DFQATT and CDR2 SNEGSKA (reference sequence). The CDR3 consists of 13 residues. The CDR3 spells CSARTRQDYEQYF. In DNA, the CDR3 is TGCAGTGCTAGAACCCGACAGGACTACGAGCAGTACTTC.

Notes on this clonotype: No conserved phenylalanine or tryptophan ends this CDR3, so it is likely a read error. The gene calls are TRBV7-2 and TRBJ2-3, with 15 positions matching TRBD2. V trimming: 5 bases; J trimming: 6 bases; junction bases outside the gene matches: 6. Germline loops: CDR1 SGHTA, CDR2 FQGNSA. This CDR3 comprises 16 residues. CDR3 DNA: TGTGCCAGCAGCGCGGGACTAGCGGGAGGACGGGATACGCAGTATTGT. This codes for CASSAGLAGGRDTQYC.

About this clonotype itself: One base away lies a much larger clone, so this may be a sequencing read error. Without the conserved terminal phenylalanine or tryptophan, this CDR3 likely stems from a read error. The chain is built from TRBV29-1 and TRBJ2-1; D not certain. V lost 5 bases to trimming and J lost 5 bases, with 10 bases between them. Per germline, CDR1 SQVTM and CDR2 ANQGSEA. CDR3 size: 12 residues. The CDR3 sequence: CSVRPQNNEQFV. CDR3 DNA: TGCAGCGTTCGGCCCCAAAACAATGAGCAGTTCGTC.

There are a few counts of this clonotype. This chain joins TRBV13 and TRBJ2-7, with TRBD2 matching over 8 bases. Germline assignment: CDR1 PRHDT and CDR2 FYEKMQ (reference sequence). CDR3 length: 15 residues. V trimming: 3 bases; J trimming: 1 base; junction bases outside the gene matches: 5. The CDR3 loop reads CASSLSGRRSYEQYF. The CDR3 bases are TGTGCCAGCAGCTTGAGCGGGAGAAGGTCCTACGAGCAGTACTTC.